Here is one T cell receptor (beta chain) with its context. Which antigen it targets is not known. One base away there is no much larger clone; base qualities are not given. The data belong to a study of radiotherapy plus CTLA-4 blockade in lung cancer (dated by TCRdb to the late 2010s). In terms of the full investigation: Among the enrolled patients, 18% had an objective response, and approximately 33% reached disease control. The paper as a whole reports these results and caveats: After treatment with radiotherapy and ipilimumab, TCR clones that came from tumors expanded in the peripheral blood. Increased serum interferon-beta after radiation, together with early dynamic changes in blood T cell clones, were reported to be the strongest predictors of response.

The library was obtained by the immunoSEQ multiplex PCR assay. The table was pulled from immuneACCESS by TCRdb, which kept in-frame rearrangements only. Such tables lose some clones; where checked, under half of the loss comes from unresolved V genes, and the rest has no known cause. This sample gives around 110,000 clones in total; 90% of them show up just once. Of the sample, about 7% is held by the ten largest clones. Focal radiation therapy combined with CTLA-4 blockade (ipilimumab) was tested in patients with chemo-refractory metastatic non-small-cell lung cancer. From the germline V gene, CDR1 is SGHNT and CDR2 is YENEEA. The CDR3 starts with the cysteine, ends with the phenylalanine, and has 13 residues. Just the 39-base CDR3 DNA is kept, in frame starting at base 1. V was cut back by 4 bases and J by 6 bases, leaving a gap of 9 bases between them.

The starting material was peripheral blood, obtained from a patient treated with radiotherapy plus ipilimumab. The chain was built from TRBV11-3 and TRBJ2-2; D gene: possibly TRBD2, on 5 matching bases. The TCR comes from a human donor with non-small cell lung cancer that progressed on radiotherapy plus ipilimumab. The CDR3 corresponds to CASSYTRAGELFF. At the DNA level, the sequence is TGTGCCAGCAGCTACACTAGGGCCGGGGAGCTGTTTTTT. Reference TRBV11-3 and TRBJ2-2 genes cover what lies past the CDR3, so the full variable domain is EAGVVQSPRYKIIEKKQPVAFWCNPISGHNTLYWYLQNLGQGPELLIRYENEEAVDDSQLPKDRFSAERLKGVDSTLKIQPAELGDSAVYLCASSYTRAGELFFGEGSRLTVL.